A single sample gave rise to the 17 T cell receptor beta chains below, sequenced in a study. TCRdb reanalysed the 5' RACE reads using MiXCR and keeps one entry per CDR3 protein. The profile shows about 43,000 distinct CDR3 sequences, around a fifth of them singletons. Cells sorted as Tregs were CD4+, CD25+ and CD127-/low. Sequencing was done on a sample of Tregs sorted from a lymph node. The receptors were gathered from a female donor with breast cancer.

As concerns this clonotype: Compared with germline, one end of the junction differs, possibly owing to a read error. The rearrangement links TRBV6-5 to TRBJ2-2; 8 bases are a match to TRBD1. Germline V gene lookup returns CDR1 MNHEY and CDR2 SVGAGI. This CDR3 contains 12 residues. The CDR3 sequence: CAGRGLTGELFF. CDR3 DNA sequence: TGTGCCGGCAGGGGGCTCACCGGGGAGCTGTTTTTT.

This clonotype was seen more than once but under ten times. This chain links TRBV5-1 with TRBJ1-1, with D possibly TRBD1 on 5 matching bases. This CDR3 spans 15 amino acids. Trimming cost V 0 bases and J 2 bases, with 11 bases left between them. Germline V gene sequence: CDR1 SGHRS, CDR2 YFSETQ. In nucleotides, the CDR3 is TGCGCCAGCAGCTTGGGGCTGGGGCAAAACACTGAAGCTTTCTTT. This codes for CASSLGLGQNTEAFF.

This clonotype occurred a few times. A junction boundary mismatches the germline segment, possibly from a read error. The CDR3 region has the DNA TGCAGTGCTAGACAGGGGAGGGTTGGCTACGCCTTC. Translation: CSARQGRVGYAF. The chain couples TRBV20-1 to TRBJ1-2; D possibly corresponds to TRBD1 (6 bases). In germline, CDR1 is DFQATT, CDR2 SNEGSKA (reference sequence). CDR3 length: 12 residues.

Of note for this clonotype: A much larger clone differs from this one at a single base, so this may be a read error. The CDR3 sequence is CASSEGRNTIYF. DNA of the CDR3: TGTGCCAGCAGTGAGGGCCGAAACACCATATATTTT. J is TRBJ1-3 and V is TRBV6-5; D is uncertain. V shed 5 bases and J shed 5 bases, with 7 bases lying between them. The CDR3 sequence is 12 residues long. Germline V gene sequence: CDR1 MNHEY, CDR2 SVGAGI.

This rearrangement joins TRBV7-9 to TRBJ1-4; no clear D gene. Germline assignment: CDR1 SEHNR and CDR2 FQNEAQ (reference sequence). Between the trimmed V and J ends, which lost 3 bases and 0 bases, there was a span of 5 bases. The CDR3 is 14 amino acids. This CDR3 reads CASSFWATNEKLFF. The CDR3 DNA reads TGTGCCAGCAGCTTTTGGGCAACTAATGAAAAACTGTTTTTT.

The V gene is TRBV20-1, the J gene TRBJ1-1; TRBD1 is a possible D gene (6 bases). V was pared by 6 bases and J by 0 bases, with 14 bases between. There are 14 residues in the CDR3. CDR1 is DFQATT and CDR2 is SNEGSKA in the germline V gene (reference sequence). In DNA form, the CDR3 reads TGCAGTGCAACCACAGGGAACTTGAACACTGAAGCTTTCTTT. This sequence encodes CSATTGNLNTEAFF.

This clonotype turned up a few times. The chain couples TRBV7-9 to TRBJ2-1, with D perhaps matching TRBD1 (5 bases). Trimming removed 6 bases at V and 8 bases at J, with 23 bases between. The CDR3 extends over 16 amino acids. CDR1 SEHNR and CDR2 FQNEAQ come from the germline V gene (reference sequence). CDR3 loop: CASSTPGAGLSDEQFF. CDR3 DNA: TGTGCCAGCAGTACTCCTGGGGCAGGATTATCGGATGAGCAGTTCTTC.

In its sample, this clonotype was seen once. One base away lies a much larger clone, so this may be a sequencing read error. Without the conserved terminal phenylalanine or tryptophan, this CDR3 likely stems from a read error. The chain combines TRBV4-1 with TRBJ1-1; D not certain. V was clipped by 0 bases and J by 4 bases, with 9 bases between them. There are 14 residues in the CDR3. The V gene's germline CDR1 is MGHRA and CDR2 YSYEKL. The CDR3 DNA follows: TGCGCCAGCAGCCAAGACAAGAACCCCACTGAAGCTTTCTCT. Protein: CASSQDKNPTEAFS.

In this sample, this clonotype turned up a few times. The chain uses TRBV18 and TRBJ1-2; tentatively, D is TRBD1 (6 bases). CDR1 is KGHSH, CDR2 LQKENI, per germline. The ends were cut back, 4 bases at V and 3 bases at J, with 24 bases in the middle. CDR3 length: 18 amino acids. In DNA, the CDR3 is TGTGCCAGCTCACTACAGACGGGACAAGTAGGTCGATACTATGGCTACACCTTC. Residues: CASSLQTGQVGRYYGYTF.

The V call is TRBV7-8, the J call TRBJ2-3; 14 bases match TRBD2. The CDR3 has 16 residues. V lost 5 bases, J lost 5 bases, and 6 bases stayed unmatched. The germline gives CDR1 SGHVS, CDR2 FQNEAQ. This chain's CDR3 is CASSAGLAGGVDTQYF. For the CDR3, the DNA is TGTGCCAGCAGCGCCGGACTAGCGGGAGGAGTAGATACGCAGTATTTT.

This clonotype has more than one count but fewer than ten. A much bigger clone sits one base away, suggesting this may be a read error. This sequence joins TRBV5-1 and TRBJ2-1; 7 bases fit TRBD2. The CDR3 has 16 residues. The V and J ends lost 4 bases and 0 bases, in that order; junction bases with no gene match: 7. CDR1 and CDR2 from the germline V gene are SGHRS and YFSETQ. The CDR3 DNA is TGCGCCAGCAGCCTACTAACGGGAGGCTCCTACAATGAGCAGTTCTTC. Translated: CASSLLTGGSYNEQFF. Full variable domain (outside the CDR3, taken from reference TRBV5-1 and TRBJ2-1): KAGVTQTPRYLIKTRGQQVTLSCSPISGHRSVSWYQQTPGQGLQFLFEYFSETQRNKGNFPGRFSGRQFSNSRSEMNVSTLELGDSALYLCASSLLTGGSYNEQFFGPGTRLTVL.

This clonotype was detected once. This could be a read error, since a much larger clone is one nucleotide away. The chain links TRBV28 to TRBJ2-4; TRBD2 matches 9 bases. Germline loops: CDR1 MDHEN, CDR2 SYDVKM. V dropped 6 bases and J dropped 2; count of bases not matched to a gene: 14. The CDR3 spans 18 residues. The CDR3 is CASSPLAGAGATKNIQYF. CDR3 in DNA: TGTGCCAGCAGCCCGTTAGCGGGAGCAGGGGCAACCAAAAACATTCAGTACTTC.

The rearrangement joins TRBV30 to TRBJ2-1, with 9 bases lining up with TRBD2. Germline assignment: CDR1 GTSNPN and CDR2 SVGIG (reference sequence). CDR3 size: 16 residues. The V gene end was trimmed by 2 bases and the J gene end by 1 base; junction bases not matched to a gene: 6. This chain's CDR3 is CAWSLAGVRSYNEQFF. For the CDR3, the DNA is TGTGCCTGGAGTTTAGCGGGAGTAAGGTCCTACAATGAGCAGTTCTTC.

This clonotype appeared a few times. The CDR3 bases are TGCGCCAGCAGCCAAGGAAGCGGGATATCTAACAATGAGCAGTTCTTC. Translation: CASSQGSGISNNEQFF. The V and J genes are TRBV4-3 and TRBJ2-1; TRBD2 aligns across 7 bases. V shed 1 base and J 5 bases; nucleotides not matched to a gene: 8. CDR1 and CDR2 from the germline V gene are LGHNA and YSLEER. The CDR3 totals 16 residues.

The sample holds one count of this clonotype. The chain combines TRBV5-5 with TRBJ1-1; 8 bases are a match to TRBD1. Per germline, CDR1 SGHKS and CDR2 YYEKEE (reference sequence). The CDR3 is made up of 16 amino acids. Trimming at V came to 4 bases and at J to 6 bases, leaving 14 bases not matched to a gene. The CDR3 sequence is CASSDQRQGLHAEAFF. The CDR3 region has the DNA TGTGCCAGCAGCGATCAAAGACAGGGGCTGCACGCTGAAGCTTTCTTT. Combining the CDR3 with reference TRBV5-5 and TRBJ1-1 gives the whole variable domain DAGVTQSPTHLIKTRGQQVTLRCSPISGHKSVSWYQQVLGQGPQFIFQYYEKEERGRGNFPDRFSARQFPNYSSELNVNALLLGDSALYLCASSDQRQGLHAEAFFGQGTRLTVV.

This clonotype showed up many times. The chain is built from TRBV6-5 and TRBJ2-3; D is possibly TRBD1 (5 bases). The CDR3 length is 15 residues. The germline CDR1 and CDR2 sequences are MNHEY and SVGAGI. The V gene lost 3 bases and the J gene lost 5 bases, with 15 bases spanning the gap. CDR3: CASSYTGSQGDTQYF. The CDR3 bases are TGTGCCAGCAGTTATACCGGCTCGCAGGGAGATACGCAGTATTTT.

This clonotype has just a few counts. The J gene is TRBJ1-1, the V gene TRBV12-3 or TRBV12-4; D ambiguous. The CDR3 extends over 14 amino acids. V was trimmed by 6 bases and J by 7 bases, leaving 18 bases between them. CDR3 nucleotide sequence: TGTGCCAGCAGCGAAGTCGCCAGAGCTGGTGAAGCTTTCTTT. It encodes CASSEVARAGEAFF.